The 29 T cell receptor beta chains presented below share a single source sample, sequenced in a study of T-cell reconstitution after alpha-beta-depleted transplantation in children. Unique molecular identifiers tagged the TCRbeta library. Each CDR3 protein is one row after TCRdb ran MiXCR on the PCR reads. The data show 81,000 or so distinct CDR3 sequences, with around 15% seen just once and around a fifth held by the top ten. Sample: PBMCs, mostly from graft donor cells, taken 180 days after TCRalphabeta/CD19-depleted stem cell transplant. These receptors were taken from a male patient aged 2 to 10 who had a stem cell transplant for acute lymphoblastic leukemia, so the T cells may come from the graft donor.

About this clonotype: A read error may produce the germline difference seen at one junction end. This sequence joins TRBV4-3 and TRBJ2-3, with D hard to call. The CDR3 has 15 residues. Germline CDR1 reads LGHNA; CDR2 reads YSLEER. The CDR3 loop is CASSQGSSDTYTQYF. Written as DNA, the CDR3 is TGCGCCAGCAGCCAAGGTAGTTCCGACACATATACGCAGTATTTT.

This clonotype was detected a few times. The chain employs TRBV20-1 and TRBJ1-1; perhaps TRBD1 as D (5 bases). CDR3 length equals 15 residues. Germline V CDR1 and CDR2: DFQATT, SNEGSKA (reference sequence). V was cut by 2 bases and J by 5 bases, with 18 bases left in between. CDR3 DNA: TGCAGTGCTAGACCCCCGGGACGAGAAAGGACTGAAGCTTTCTTT. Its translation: CSARPPGRERTEAFF.

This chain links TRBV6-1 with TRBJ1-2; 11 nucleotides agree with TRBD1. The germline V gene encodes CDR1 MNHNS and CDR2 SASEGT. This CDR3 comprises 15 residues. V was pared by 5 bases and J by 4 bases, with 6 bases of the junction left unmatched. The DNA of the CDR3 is TGTGCCAGCAGTCCTCGGACAGGGGGCTCCTATGGCTACACCTTC. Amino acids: CASSPRTGGSYGYTF.

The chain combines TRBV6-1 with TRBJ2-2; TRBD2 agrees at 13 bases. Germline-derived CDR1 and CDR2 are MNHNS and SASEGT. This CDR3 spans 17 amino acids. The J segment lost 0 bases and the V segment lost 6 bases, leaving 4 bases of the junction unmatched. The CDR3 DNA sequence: TGTGCCAGCAGGGTCACTAGCGGGGGGGCGAACACCGGGGAGCTGTTTTTT. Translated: CASRVTSGGANTGELFF.

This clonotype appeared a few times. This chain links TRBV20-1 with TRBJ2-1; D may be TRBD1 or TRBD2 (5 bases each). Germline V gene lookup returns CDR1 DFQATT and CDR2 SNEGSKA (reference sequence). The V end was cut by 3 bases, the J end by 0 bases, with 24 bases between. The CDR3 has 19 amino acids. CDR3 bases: TGCAGTGCTAGTGATGGGGGAGATGTTCCTACTAGCTCCTACAATGAGCAGTTCTTC. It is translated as CSASDGGDVPTSSYNEQFF.

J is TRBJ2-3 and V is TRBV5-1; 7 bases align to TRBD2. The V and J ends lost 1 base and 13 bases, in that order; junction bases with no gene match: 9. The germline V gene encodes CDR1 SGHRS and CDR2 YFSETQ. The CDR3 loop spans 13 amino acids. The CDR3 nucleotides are TGCGCCAGCAGCTTGCGGGGGGAAAAAGCAAAGTATTTT. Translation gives CASSLRGEKAKYF.

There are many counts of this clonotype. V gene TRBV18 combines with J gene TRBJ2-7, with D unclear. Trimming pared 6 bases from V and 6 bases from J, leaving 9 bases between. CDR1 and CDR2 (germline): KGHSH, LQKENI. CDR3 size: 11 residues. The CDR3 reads CASSEYREQYF. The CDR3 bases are TGTGCCAGCTCTGAGTACCGCGAGCAGTACTTC.

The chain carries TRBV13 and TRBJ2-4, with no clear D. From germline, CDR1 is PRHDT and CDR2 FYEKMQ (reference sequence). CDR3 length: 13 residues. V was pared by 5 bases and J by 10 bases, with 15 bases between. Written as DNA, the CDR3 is TGTGCCAGCAGCCAACGGGCGGTGCAGATTCAGTACTTC. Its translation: CASSQRAVQIQYF.

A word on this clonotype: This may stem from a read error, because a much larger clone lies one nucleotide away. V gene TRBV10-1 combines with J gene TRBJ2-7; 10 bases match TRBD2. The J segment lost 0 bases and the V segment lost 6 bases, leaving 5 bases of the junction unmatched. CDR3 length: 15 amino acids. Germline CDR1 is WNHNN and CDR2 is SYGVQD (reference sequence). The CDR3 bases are TGCGCCAGCAGAAAAATAGCGGGGGGCTCCTACGAGCAGTACTTC. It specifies CASRKIAGGSYEQYF.

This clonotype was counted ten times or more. The CDR3 spells CASSLVSASGKETQYF. CDR3 sequence (DNA): TGCGCCAGCAGCTTGGTTAGCGCGTCGGGGAAAGAGACCCAGTACTTC. The genes are TRBV5-1 and TRBJ2-5; TRBD2 is a possible D gene (5 bases). The CDR3 is made up of 16 amino acids. Trimming left V 0 bases short and J 3 bases short, with 15 bases between. The germline CDR1 and CDR2 sequences are SGHRS and YFSETQ. Filled out from reference TRBV5-1 and TRBJ2-5, the complete variable domain reads KAGVTQTPRYLIKTRGQQVTLSCSPISGHRSVSWYQQTPGQGLQFLFEYFSETQRNKGNFPGRFSGRQFSNSRSEMNVSTLELGDSALYLCASSLVSASGKETQYFGPGTRLLVL.

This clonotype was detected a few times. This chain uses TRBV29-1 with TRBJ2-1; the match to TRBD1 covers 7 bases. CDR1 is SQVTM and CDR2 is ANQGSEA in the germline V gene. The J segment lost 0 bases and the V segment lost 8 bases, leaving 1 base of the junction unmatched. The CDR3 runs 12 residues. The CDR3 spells CSSGGSYNEQFF. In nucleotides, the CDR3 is TGCAGCTCAGGGGGCTCCTACAATGAGCAGTTCTTC.

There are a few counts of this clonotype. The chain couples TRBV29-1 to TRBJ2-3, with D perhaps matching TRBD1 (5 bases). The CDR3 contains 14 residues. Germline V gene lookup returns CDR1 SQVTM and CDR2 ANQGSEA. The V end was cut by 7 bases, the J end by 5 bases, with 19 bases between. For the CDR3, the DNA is TGCAGCGCGCGAAGGGGCTCTGGTATAGATACGCAGTATTTT. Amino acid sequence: CSARRGSGIDTQYF.

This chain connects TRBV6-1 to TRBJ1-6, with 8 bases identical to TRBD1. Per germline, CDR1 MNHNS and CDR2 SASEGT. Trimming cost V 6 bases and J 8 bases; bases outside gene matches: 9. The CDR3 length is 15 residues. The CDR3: CASSQPGQVYSPLHF. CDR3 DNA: TGTGCCAGCAGCCAACCGGGACAGGTATATTCACCCCTCCACTTT.

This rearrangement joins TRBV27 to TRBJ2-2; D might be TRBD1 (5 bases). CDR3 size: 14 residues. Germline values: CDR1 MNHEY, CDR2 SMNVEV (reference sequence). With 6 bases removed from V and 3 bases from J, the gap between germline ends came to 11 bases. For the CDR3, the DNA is TGTGCCAGCAGCTACCAGGGCGACACCGGGGAGCTGTTTTTT. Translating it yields CASSYQGDTGELFF.

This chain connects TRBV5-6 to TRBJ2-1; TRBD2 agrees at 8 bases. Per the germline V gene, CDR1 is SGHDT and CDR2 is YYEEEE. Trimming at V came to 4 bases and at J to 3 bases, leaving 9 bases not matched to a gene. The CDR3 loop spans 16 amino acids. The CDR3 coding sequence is TGTGCCAGCAGCCTCATCGCCGGGGGGGGCTACAATGAGCAGTTCTTC. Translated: CASSLIAGGGYNEQFF.

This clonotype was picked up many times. Here the CDR3 DNA reads TGTGCCAGCAGTTACTCGATGAGAGGGGCCGAGCGAGATACGCAGTATTTT. Protein sequence: CASSYSMRGAERDTQYF. The chain carries TRBV6-2 or TRBV6-3 and TRBJ2-3; D may be TRBD1 or TRBD2 (5 bases each). V was pared by 0 bases and J by 5 bases, with 18 bases between. This CDR3 region has 17 residues. Germline V gene lookup returns CDR1 MNHEY and CDR2 SVGEGT.

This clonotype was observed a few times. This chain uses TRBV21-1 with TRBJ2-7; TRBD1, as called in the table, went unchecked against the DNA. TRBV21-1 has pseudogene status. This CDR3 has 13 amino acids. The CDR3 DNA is TGTGCCAACCTGAGACACAGGGACTACGAGCAGTACTTC. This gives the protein CANLRHRDYEQYF.

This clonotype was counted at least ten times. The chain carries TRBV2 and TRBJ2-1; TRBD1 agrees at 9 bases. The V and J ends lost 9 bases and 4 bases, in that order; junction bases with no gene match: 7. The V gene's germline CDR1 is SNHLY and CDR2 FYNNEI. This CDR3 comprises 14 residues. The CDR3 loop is CARTGTGIYNEQFF. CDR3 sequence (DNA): TGTGCCAGGACCGGGACAGGGATATACAATGAGCAGTTCTTC.

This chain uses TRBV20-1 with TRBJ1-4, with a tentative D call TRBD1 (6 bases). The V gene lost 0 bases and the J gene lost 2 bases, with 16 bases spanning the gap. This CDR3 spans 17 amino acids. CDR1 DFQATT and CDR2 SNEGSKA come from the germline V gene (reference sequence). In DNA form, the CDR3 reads TGCAGTGCTAGAGAGGACAGTTGGGGCCTTACTAATGAAAAACTGTTTTTT. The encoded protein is CSAREDSWGLTNEKLFF.

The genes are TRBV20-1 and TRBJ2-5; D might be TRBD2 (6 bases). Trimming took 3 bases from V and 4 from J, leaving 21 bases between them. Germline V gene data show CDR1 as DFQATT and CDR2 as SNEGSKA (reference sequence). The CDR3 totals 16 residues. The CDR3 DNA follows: TGCAGTGCTAGTGGGCTGGGAGGATTTGAAGGAGAGACCCAGTACTTC. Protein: CSASGLGGFEGETQYF.

CDR3 in amino acids: CSVGLAGGTDTQYF. The CDR3 DNA sequence: TGCAGCGTGGGACTAGCGGGGGGAACAGATACGCAGTATTTT. This chain links TRBV29-1 with TRBJ2-3, with 15 positions matching TRBD2. The trim removed 6 bases at V and 3 bases at J, leaving 1 base unmatched. Germline-derived CDR1 and CDR2 are SQVTM and ANQGSEA. The CDR3 runs 14 residues.

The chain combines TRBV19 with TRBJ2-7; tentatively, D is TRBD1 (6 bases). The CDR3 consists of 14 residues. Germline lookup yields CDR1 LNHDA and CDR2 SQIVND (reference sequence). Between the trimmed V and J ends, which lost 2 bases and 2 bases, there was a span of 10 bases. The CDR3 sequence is CASSIIQGTYEQYF. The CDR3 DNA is TGTGCCAGTAGTATAATTCAGGGGACCTACGAGCAGTACTTC.

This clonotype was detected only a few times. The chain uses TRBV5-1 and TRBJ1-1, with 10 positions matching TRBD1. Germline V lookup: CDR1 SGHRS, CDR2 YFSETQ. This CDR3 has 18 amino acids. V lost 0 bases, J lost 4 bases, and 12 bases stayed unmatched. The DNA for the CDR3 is TGCGCCAGCAGCTTGGTCTCGGGACAGGGGATAACGGGCACTGAAGCTTTCTTT. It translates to CASSLVSGQGITGTEAFF. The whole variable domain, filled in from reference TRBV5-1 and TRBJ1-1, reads KAGVTQTPRYLIKTRGQQVTLSCSPISGHRSVSWYQQTPGQGLQFLFEYFSETQRNKGNFPGRFSGRQFSNSRSEMNVSTLELGDSALYLCASSLVSGQGITGTEAFFGQGTRLTVV.

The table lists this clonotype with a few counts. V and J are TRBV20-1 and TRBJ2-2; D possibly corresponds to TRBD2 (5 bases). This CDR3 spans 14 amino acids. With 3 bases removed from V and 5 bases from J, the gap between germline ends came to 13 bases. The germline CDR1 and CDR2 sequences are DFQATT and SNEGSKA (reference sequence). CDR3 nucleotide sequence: TGCAGTGCTAGGAGTTCGGGAAAGACCGGGGAGCTGTTTTTT. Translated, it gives CSARSSGKTGELFF.

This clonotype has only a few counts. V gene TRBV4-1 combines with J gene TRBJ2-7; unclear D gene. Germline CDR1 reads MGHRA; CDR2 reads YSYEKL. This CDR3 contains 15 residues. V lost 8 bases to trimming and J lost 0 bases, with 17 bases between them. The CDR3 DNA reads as TGCGCCAGCTCCTATGGGTGGGGAATCTCCTACGAGCAGTACTTC. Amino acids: CASSYGWGISYEQYF.

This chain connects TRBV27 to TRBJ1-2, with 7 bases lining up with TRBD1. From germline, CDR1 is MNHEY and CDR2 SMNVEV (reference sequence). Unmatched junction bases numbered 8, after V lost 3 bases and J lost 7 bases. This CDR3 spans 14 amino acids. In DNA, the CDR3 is TGTGCCAGCAGTTTTAGCCGGGACAGCGGTGGCTACACCTTC. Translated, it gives CASSFSRDSGGYTF.

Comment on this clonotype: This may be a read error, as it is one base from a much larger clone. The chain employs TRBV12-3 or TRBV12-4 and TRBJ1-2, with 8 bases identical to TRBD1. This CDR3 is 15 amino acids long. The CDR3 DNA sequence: TGTGCCAGCAGTTTAGCGGCCAGGGGGCTCTATGGCGACACCTTC. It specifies CASSLAARGLYGDTF.

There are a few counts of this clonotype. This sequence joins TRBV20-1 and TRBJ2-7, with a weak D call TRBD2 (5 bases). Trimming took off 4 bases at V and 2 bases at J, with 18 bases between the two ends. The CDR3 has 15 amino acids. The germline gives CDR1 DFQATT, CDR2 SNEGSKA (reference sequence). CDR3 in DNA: TGCAGTGCTACAAACGGGGTGCGTCTCGCCTACGAGCAGTACTTC. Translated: CSATNGVRLAYEQYF.

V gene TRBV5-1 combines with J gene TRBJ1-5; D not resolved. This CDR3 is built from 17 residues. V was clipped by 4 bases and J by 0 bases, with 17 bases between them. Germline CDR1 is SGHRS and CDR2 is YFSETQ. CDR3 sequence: CASSPGEGRYSNQPQHF. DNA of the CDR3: TGCGCCAGCAGCCCCGGTGAGGGCCGATATAGCAATCAGCCCCAGCATTTT.